This TCR beta chain was profiled in a study of OX40 agonist ivuxolimab in advanced cancers. Turning to the study itself: Among those treated, three patients had partial responses, one with hepatocellular carcinoma and two with cutaneous melanoma.

Assay used: immunoSEQ multiplex PCR; TCRdb lists only in-frame clones, some missing. The sample holds about 19,000 clones; 85% to 90% are singletons and the top ten take 50%. This clone was picked up one time. This TCR derives from an adult with an advanced solid tumor such as melanoma, head and neck, liver or kidney cancer. The specimen comprised CD4+ or CD8+ T cells sorted from blood, sampled in a trial of the OX40 agonist ivuxolimab.

The CDR3 sequence is CAWEPGTYYGYTF. The CDR3 DNA is TGTGCCTGGGAGCCCGGGACTTACTATGGCTACACCTTC. This chain links TRBV30 with TRBJ1-2, with D possibly being TRBD1 (5 bases). Trimming pared 5 bases from V and 3 bases from J, leaving 13 bases between. CDR3 size: 13 residues. Germline V gene lookup returns CDR1 GTSNPN and CDR2 SVGIG (reference sequence).